This TCR beta chain was retrieved from a study of blood T cell repertoires in COVID-19. Study summary: Researchers got acute and convalescent COVID-19 samples from the United States, Italy and Spain. PBMCs, B-cell-depleted T cells, or T cells were the source of the cDNA or gDNA that made up the material.

Clones were read by immunoSEQ multiplex PCR, and TCRdb kept only the in-frame ones, dropping some. The sample records roughly 150,000 clones, more than 65% being singletons. This clone was counted many times. Additional DNA sequences in this sample encode the identical CDR3. This CDR3 spans 15 amino acids. The trim removed 0 bases at V and 1 base at J, leaving 0 bases unmatched. The germline V gene encodes CDR1 MNHEY and CDR2 SVGAGI. The V gene is TRBV6-5, the J gene TRBJ1-2; 9 bases fit TRBD1. The clonotype was recovered from a man aged 70-80 years with active or convalescent COVID-19. Source material: peripheral blood. CDR3 loop: CASSYSGQGNYGYTF. Here the CDR3 DNA reads TGTGCCAGCAGTTACTCGGGACAGGGTAACTATGGCTACACCTTC.